The 24 T cell receptor beta chains below come from one sample, sequenced in a study of shared clonotypes between healthy human individuals. Here immunoSEQ multiplex PCR was the method, and the copy in TCRdb shows in-frame clones only, minus some. The sample has roughly 2.5 million clones, about 92% seen once. Sample: naive CD4+ T cells sorted from blood. Sample subset: CD45RA+ positively selected. These receptor sequences come from a man between 18 and 29 years old in good health.

The chain has TRBV9 and TRBJ1-1; 9 bases fit TRBD1. Germline CDR1 reads SGDLS; CDR2 reads YYNGEE. The CDR3 runs 14 residues. The V gene end was trimmed by 3 bases and the J gene end by 3 bases; junction bases not matched to a gene: 3. CDR3 DNA: TGTGCCAGCAGCGACAACAGGGGGCACACTGAAGCTTTCTTT. Protein sequence: CASSDNRGHTEAFF.

The chain employs TRBV5-1 and TRBJ1-6, with TRBD1 identical over 7 bases. CDR1 SGHRS and CDR2 YFSETQ come from the germline V gene. This CDR3 spans 14 amino acids. V dropped 0 bases and J dropped 9; count of bases not matched to a gene: 3. The CDR3: CASSLDRGSSPLHF. The CDR3 DNA follows: TGCGCCAGCAGCTTGGACAGGGGAAGTTCACCCCTCCACTTT.

V usage is TRBV7-9 and J usage is TRBJ2-7, with 8 bases aligning to TRBD1. Germline CDR1 is SEHNR and CDR2 is FQNEAQ (reference sequence). The V segment lost 5 bases and the J segment 3 bases; nucleotides outside the gene matches: 6. The CDR3 extends over 14 amino acids. DNA for the CDR3: TGTGCCAGCAGCACCGGGACAGGCAGCTACGAGCAGTACTTC. Translated: CASSTGTGSYEQYF.

J is TRBJ1-1 and V is TRBV9; D not resolved. Trimming stripped 3 bases from V and 1 base from J, with 19 bases between. The CDR3 runs to 17 residues. Germline values: CDR1 SGDLS, CDR2 YYNGEE. The CDR3 sequence is CASSATVGQQWNTEAFF. The DNA of the CDR3 is TGTGCCAGCAGCGCCACCGTAGGCCAGCAATGGAACACTGAAGCTTTCTTT.

The V gene is TRBV15, the J gene TRBJ2-7; unclear D gene. There are 14 residues in the CDR3. V was cut by 5 bases and J by 0 bases, with 11 bases left in between. Germline V gene data show CDR1 as LNHNV and CDR2 as YYDKDF (reference sequence). The DNA for the CDR3 is TGTGCCACCAGCTATAGGGCATCCTCCTACGAGCAGTACTTC. It is translated as CATSYRASSYEQYF.

The chain joins TRBV5-4 to TRBJ1-2, with TRBD1 as a possible D gene (5 bases). Trimming took 0 bases from V and 3 from J, leaving 18 bases between them. This CDR3 is 17 amino acids long. The germline V gene has CDR1 SGHNT and CDR2 YYREEE (reference sequence). The CDR3 region is CASSLAYGARKHYGYTF. CDR3 nucleotide sequence: TGTGCCAGCAGCTTGGCGTACGGGGCCAGGAAGCACTATGGCTACACCTTC. Filled out from reference TRBV5-4 and TRBJ1-2, the complete variable domain reads ETGVTQSPTHLIKTRGQQVTLRCSSQSGHNTVSWYQQALGQGPQFIFQYYREEENGRGNFPPRFSGLQFPNYSSELNVNALELDDSALYLCASSLAYGARKHYGYTFGSGTRLTVV.

The V and J genes are TRBV18 and TRBJ2-7, with D perhaps matching TRBD2 (6 bases). Germline V CDR1 and CDR2: KGHSH, LQKENI. Trimming shortened V by 6 bases and J by 4 bases, and 13 bases separated the two germline ends. This CDR3 spans 13 amino acids. The CDR3 reads CASSAGRPYEQYF. CDR3 DNA: TGTGCCAGCTCGGCGGGACGGCCGTACGAGCAGTACTTC. The full variable domain, its missing parts supplied by reference TRBV18 and TRBJ2-7, is NAGVMQNPRHLVRRRGQEARLRCSPMKGHSHVYWYRQLPEEGLKFMVYLQKENIIDESGMPKERFSAEFPKEGPSILRIQQVVRGDSAAYFCASSAGRPYEQYFGPGTRLTVT.

Details on this clone: This same CDR3 is encoded by further DNA sequences in the sample. V is TRBV6-5 and J is TRBJ1-4; D uncertain. The CDR3 has 15 amino acids. V was shortened by 0 bases and J by 0 bases, with 5 bases between the two germline ends. The germline V gene encodes CDR1 MNHEY and CDR2 SVGAGI. The chain's CDR3 is CASSYSSATNEKLFF. CDR3 nucleotides: TGTGCCAGCAGTTACTCCAGTGCAACTAATGAAAAACTGTTTTTT.

The genes are TRBV6-1 and TRBJ2-2; 11 nucleotides align to TRBD2. Germline trimming cut 2 bases from V and 3 bases from J; bases unmatched to any gene: 5. In germline, CDR1 is MNHNS, CDR2 SASEGT. This CDR3 is 17 amino acids long. The CDR3 sequence is CASSETSGRFYTGELFF. CDR3 sequence (DNA): TGTGCCAGCAGTGAAACTAGCGGGAGATTTTACACCGGGGAGCTGTTTTTT.

The genes are TRBV5-1 and TRBJ1-6; D ambiguous. The V and J ends lost 0 bases and 0 bases respectively, with 13 bases between them. CDR3 length: 18 amino acids. Germline V gene sequence: CDR1 SGHRS, CDR2 YFSETQ. In nucleotides, the CDR3 is TGCGCCAGCAGCTTGGATAGGCTTGGAAGCTCCTATAATTCACCCCTCCACTTT. Protein sequence: CASSLDRLGSSYNSPLHF.

The V and J genes are TRBV6-1 and TRBJ1-4, with 11 bases that match TRBD1. V was clipped by 1 base and J by 2 bases; unmatched bases: 6. CDR3 length equals 18 residues. The germline CDR1 and CDR2 sequences are MNHNS and SASEGT. CDR3 sequence (DNA): TGTGCCAGCAGTGAAGGCGGACAGGGGGCGCATACTAATGAAAAACTGTTTTTT. It translates to CASSEGGQGAHTNEKLFF.

The chain recombines TRBV10-2 with TRBJ2-1; 9 bases fit TRBD2. V shed 10 bases, J shed 9 bases, and the junction held 13 bases outside the gene matches. This CDR3 spans 14 amino acids. CDR1 and CDR2 (germline): WSHSY, SAAADI. CDR3 in amino acids: CATNQAGGLFEQFF. The CDR3 DNA reads as TGCGCCACCAACCAAGCGGGGGGCCTCTTTGAGCAGTTCTTC.

V usage is TRBV5-5 and J usage is TRBJ2-7; D possibly corresponds to TRBD1 (6 bases). CDR3 length equals 15 residues. Germline V gene sequence: CDR1 SGHKS, CDR2 YYEKEE (reference sequence). Trimming stripped 2 bases from V and 0 bases from J, with 12 bases between. CDR3 DNA sequence: TGTGCCAGCAGCTTCACCACGGACAGCTCCTACGAGCAGTACTTC. Residues: CASSFTTDSSYEQYF.

The V and J genes are TRBV5-1 and TRBJ2-2; either TRBD1 or TRBD2 may supply D (5 bases each). The germline V gene has CDR1 SGHRS and CDR2 YFSETQ. V was shortened by 2 bases and J by 0 bases, with 11 bases between the two germline ends. The CDR3 loop spans 16 amino acids. This chain's CDR3 is CASSFFWDANTGELFF. Here the CDR3 DNA reads TGCGCCAGCAGCTTTTTCTGGGACGCGAACACCGGGGAGCTGTTTTTT.

The chain employs TRBV6-6 and TRBJ2-3, with D possibly TRBD2 on 5 matching bases. The CDR3 has 14 amino acids. Germline CDR1 is MNHNY and CDR2 is SVGAGI (reference sequence). V was pared by 6 bases and J by 0 bases, with 10 bases between. This chain's CDR3 is CASSDRGSTDTQYF. In nucleotides, the CDR3 is TGTGCCAGCAGCGACCGGGGTAGCACAGATACGCAGTATTTT.

This clone occurred once. The CDR3 DNA reads TGTGCCAGCAGCTTAAATAGCGTGAACACCGGGGAGCTGTTTTTT. Its translation: CASSLNSVNTGELFF. The chain combines TRBV7-2 with TRBJ2-2, with D perhaps TRBD2 (5 bases). The CDR3 extends over 15 amino acids. Trimming took 2 bases from V and 1 from J, leaving 8 bases between them. Looked up from germline, CDR1 is SGHTA and CDR2 is FQGNSA.

The gene calls are TRBV19 and TRBJ2-2, with 7 bases fitting TRBD1. The CDR3 is made up of 15 amino acids. J was trimmed by 5 bases and V by 5 bases; bases with no gene match: 8. Germline CDR1 LNHDA, CDR2 SQIVND (reference sequence). This CDR3 reads CASSEQGRGTGELFF. The CDR3 coding sequence is TGTGCCAGTAGTGAACAGGGGCGCGGAACCGGGGAGCTGTTTTTT.

About this clone itself: Other DNA sequences in the sample encode the same CDR3. The genes are TRBV2 and TRBJ1-1; D gene unclear. The CDR3 is made up of 13 amino acids. The germline CDR1 and CDR2 sequences are SNHLY and FYNNEI. The ends were cut back, 6 bases at V and 0 bases at J, with 8 bases in the middle. The CDR3 region is CASRVAVNTEAFF. The CDR3 DNA sequence: TGTGCCAGCAGGGTGGCAGTGAACACTGAAGCTTTCTTT.

A remark on this clone: Other DNA sequences within the sample encode an identical CDR3. This sequence joins TRBV30 and TRBJ2-5; the D gene is possibly TRBD2 (5 bases). The germline V gene has CDR1 GTSNPN and CDR2 SVGIG (reference sequence). The CDR3 is 13 amino acids. Trimming cost V 0 bases and J 4 bases, with 9 bases left between them. For the CDR3, the DNA is TGTGCCTGGAGTGTACTTCGGGGAGAGACCCAGTACTTC. Encoded protein: CAWSVLRGETQYF.

About this clone: Other DNA sequences of this sample code for an identical CDR3. The chain employs TRBV18 and TRBJ2-7; 9 bases agree with TRBD2. J was trimmed by 0 bases and V by 6 bases; bases with no gene match: 3. This CDR3 contains 14 residues. The V gene's germline CDR1 is KGHSH and CDR2 LQKENI. The CDR3 DNA reads TGTGCCAGCTCTAGCGGGAGAAACTCCTACGAGCAGTACTTC. It specifies CASSSGRNSYEQYF.

This chain connects TRBV10-1 to TRBJ2-7; D possibly matches TRBD1 or TRBD2 (5 bases each). The CDR3 is 13 residues long. Per germline, CDR1 WNHNN and CDR2 SYGVQD (reference sequence). V shed 4 bases and J shed 6 bases, with 13 bases lying between them. The DNA of the CDR3 is TGCGCCAGCAGTGGAGGGGTTGTAGGCGAGCAGTACTTC. This encodes CASSGGVVGEQYF.

This clone was counted once. The chain uses TRBV30 and TRBJ1-3, with 8 positions matching TRBD1. Germline trimming cut 1 base from V and 2 bases from J; bases unmatched to any gene: 4. The germline CDR1 and CDR2 sequences are GTSNPN and SVGIG (reference sequence). CDR3 size: 15 residues. CDR3: CAWSGVRGPGNTIYF. The CDR3 nucleotides read TGTGCCTGGAGTGGGGTCAGGGGGCCTGGAAACACCATATATTTT.

The rearrangement joins TRBV5-6 to TRBJ2-4; 9 bases fit TRBD1. The CDR3 runs to 17 residues. With V trimmed by 2 bases and J by 3 bases, 9 bases remained unmatched. CDR1 and CDR2 from the germline V gene are SGHDT and YYEEEE. The DNA of the CDR3 is TGTGCCAGCAGCTTTCGACAGGGGGTCTATCTCAAAAACATTCAGTACTTC. Translated: CASSFRQGVYLKNIQYF.

In its sample, this clone was seen a few times. The chain is built from TRBV2 and TRBJ1-2; D remains unclear. The CDR3 runs 11 residues. CDR1 and CDR2 (germline): SNHLY, FYNNEI. The V gene lost 3 bases and the J gene lost 8 bases, with 7 bases spanning the gap. For the CDR3, the DNA is TGTGCCAGCAGTGATCTGTACGGCTACACCTTC. It yields the protein CASSDLYGYTF.